The 7 T cell receptor beta chains listed next were all sequenced from one sample in a study of identical twins. TCRdb itself ran the 5' RACE reads through MiXCR, one entry per CDR3 protein. Among 650,000 to 750,000 distinct CDR3 sequences listed, 21% were seen once. The same data also went into a second study, on T cells expressing NK-cell markers.

Sequencing was carried out using PBMCs. These receptors came from a woman aged 18-35 years in good health.

The sample holds a few counts of this clonotype. CDR3 in DNA: TGCGCCAGCAGCCAAGAGGCTAGCAGTGAGACCCAGTACTTC. Amino acids: CASSQEASSETQYF. This rearrangement joins TRBV4-3 to TRBJ2-5, with D possibly matching TRBD2 (5 bases). Germline CDR1 LGHNA, CDR2 YSLEER. The CDR3 is made up of 14 amino acids. V dropped 0 bases and J dropped 5 bases, with 10 bases sitting between them.

This chain joins TRBV14 and TRBJ2-1; 8 bases match TRBD1. The CDR3 is 15 amino acids. Germline CDR1 SGHDN, CDR2 FVKESK. V dropped 2 bases and J dropped 9; count of bases not matched to a gene: 9. This CDR3 reads CASSQLPGQVAEQFF. CDR3 bases: TGTGCCAGCAGCCAATTGCCGGGACAGGTGGCTGAGCAGTTCTTC.

The chain is built from TRBV27 and TRBJ1-2; 7 bases agree with TRBD1. V gave up 0 bases and J gave up 5 bases; unmatched junction bases: 0. Germline CDR1 is MNHEY and CDR2 is SMNVEV (reference sequence). This CDR3 comprises 13 residues. The CDR3 nucleotides read TGTGCCAGCAGTTTATCGACAGGGTATGGCTACACCTTC. Its protein is CASSLSTGYGYTF.

This clonotype came up many times. This sequence joins TRBV10-3 and TRBJ1-1, with D perhaps TRBD1 (5 bases). Germline V lookup: CDR1 ENHRY, CDR2 SYGVKD. CDR3 length: 15 residues. Trimming pared 6 bases from V and 3 bases from J, leaving 17 bases between. The CDR3 sequence is CAIRGAAGAHTEAFF. In DNA form, the CDR3 reads TGTGCCATCAGGGGTGCGGCTGGGGCGCACACTGAAGCTTTCTTT.

This chain joins TRBV5-3 and TRBJ2-2; D ambiguous. TRBV5-3 is an ORF, with its function uncertain. This CDR3 has 11 amino acids. V shed 5 bases and J shed 8 bases, with 7 bases lying between them. CDR3 region: CARRRKGELFF. The CDR3 bases are TGTGCCAGAAGGCGGAAGGGGGAGCTGTTTTTT.

The chain uses TRBV20-1 and TRBJ1-2; D remains unclear. Germline CDR1 and CDR2: DFQATT and SNEGSKA (reference sequence). The CDR3 consists of 12 residues. V was pared by 0 bases and J by 7 bases, with 9 bases between. The CDR3 protein is CSARDLEAGYTF. The CDR3 DNA is TGCAGTGCTAGAGATCTTGAAGCTGGCTACACCTTC.

This clonotype came up many times. Germline and junction disagree at one end, which may indicate a read error. V and J are TRBV5-1 and TRBJ1-4, with 11 bases that match TRBD1. Germline CDR1 reads SGHRS; CDR2 reads YFSETQ. The CDR3 spans 14 residues. The CDR3 region has the DNA TGTGCCAGCAGCCCGGGGACAGGGGGTGAAAAACTGTTTTTT. Translated, it gives CASSPGTGGEKLFF.